The subject of this entry is one T cell receptor (beta chain). The V end lost 3 bases, the J end lost 1 base, and 18 bases lay between the germline ends. This CDR3 has 18 amino acids. From germline, CDR1 is MDHEN and CDR2 SYDVKM. This sample is part of a study of blood T cell repertoires in COVID-19. Study at large: COVID-19 samples collected from the United States, Italy and Spain covered acute and convalescent phases.

In the authors' workflow: Reference gene primers were amplified, and this amplification served to estimate nucleated cell counts. Only in-frame clones appear in the TCRdb table, and some are missing; sequencing was by immunoSEQ multiplex PCR. V and J calls and clone size are given by that table; D and trimming were obtained from the DNA. The sample holds about 300,000 clones, about 88% seen once. The TCR sequence derives from a human donor with COVID-19, enrolled during active disease. The donor label of this sample is uncertain. This sequence joins TRBV28 and TRBJ2-2, with a weak D call TRBD2 (7 bases). Material: peripheral blood. CDR3 protein: CASSLLRGAVENTGELFF. CDR3 DNA sequence: TGTGCCAGCAGTTTGCTCCGGGGGGCGGTAGAGAACACCGGGGAGCTGTTTTTT.